Listed here are 29 T cell receptor beta chains from one sample, sequenced in a study of HIV-infected patients and healthy controls. Antiretroviral therapy had run roughly three months, about 14 weeks, before follow-up blood collection. The repertoire came from unfractionated whole blood and reflected all unsorted peripheral T cells. Reverse transcription used around 500 ng RNA and constant-region primers for alpha and beta. Alpha and beta chain libraries were made separately by chain-specific third strand synthesis with multiplexing indices. Each CDR3 protein is one row after TCRdb ran MiXCR on the 5' RACE reads. The data show about 14,000 distinct CDR3 sequences, roughly 12% seen once. The input for sequencing was blood, taken during antiretroviral therapy. These receptors all come from an adult with HIV infection. The donor label of this sample is uncertain.

Comment on this clonotype: It may be a read error: a sequence one base away is much more abundant. The chain uses TRBV6-5 and TRBJ1-1; D might be TRBD1 (5 bases). Germline V gene sequence: CDR1 MNHEY, CDR2 SVGAGI. The V end lost 5 bases, the J end lost 3 bases, and 13 bases lay between the germline ends. This CDR3 region has 14 residues. CDR3 sequence (DNA): TGTGCCAGCAGTCCCGATTGGGACGACACTGAAGCTTTCTTT. Encoded protein: CASSPDWDDTEAFF.

This clonotype appeared many times. The J gene is TRBJ1-1, the V gene TRBV28, with D unresolved. Germline V gene sequence: CDR1 MDHEN, CDR2 SYDVKM. The CDR3 is made up of 12 amino acids. Trimming shortened V by 11 bases and J by 1 base, and 11 bases separated the two germline ends. This CDR3 reads CASKDPNTEAFF. As DNA, the CDR3 is TGTGCCTCCAAAGACCCGAACACTGAAGCTTTCTTT.

This clonotype was observed at least ten times. The chain has TRBV5-4 and TRBJ2-7, with 9 bases that match TRBD2. V lost 0 bases and J lost 6; bases outside the gene matches: 7. The germline V gene has CDR1 SGHNT and CDR2 YYREEE (reference sequence). The CDR3 extends over 15 amino acids. The CDR3 here is CASSLGGGAFGEQYF. The CDR3 region has the DNA TGTGCCAGCAGCTTGGGCGGGGGGGCCTTTGGCGAGCAGTACTTC.

V gene TRBV29-1 combines with J gene TRBJ2-3, with 8 bases identical to TRBD2. CDR1 and CDR2 (germline): SQVTM, ANQGSEA. J lost 2 bases, V lost 4 bases, and 5 bases had no gene match. This CDR3 contains 14 residues. The CDR3 reads CSVVQRGSTDTQYF. The DNA of the CDR3 is TGCAGCGTTGTACAGCGGGGGTCCACAGATACGCAGTATTTT.

This clonotype was recorded many times. The chain links TRBV20-1 to TRBJ2-4; the D is unclear. V lost 0 bases and J lost 5, with 8 bases in between. The germline CDR1 and CDR2 sequences are DFQATT and SNEGSKA (reference sequence). This CDR3 spans 13 amino acids. CDR3 loop: CSARDRPQNIQYF. The CDR3 nucleotides are TGCAGTGCTAGAGATCGGCCCCAAAACATTCAGTACTTC.

This clonotype was recorded at least ten times. The chain is built from TRBV6-5 and TRBJ1-5; D is perhaps TRBD1 (5 bases). V lost 5 bases and J 9 bases, leaving 14 bases between the germline ends. Looked up from germline, CDR1 is MNHEY and CDR2 is SVGAGI. This CDR3 is built from 13 residues. CDR3 DNA sequence: TGTGCCAGCAGTGTGACAGAAAGGGGGCCCCAGCATTTT. Translating gives CASSVTERGPQHF.

This clonotype was found many times. V and J are TRBV5-1 and TRBJ2-5, with TRBD1 identical over 9 bases. The CDR3 is 13 amino acids. The V and J ends lost 3 bases and 5 bases, in that order; junction bases with no gene match: 2. Germline CDR1 reads SGHRS; CDR2 reads YFSETQ. The CDR3 region is CASSSQGAETQYF. CDR3 nucleotides: TGCGCCAGCAGCTCACAGGGGGCTGAGACCCAGTACTTC.

This clonotype was picked up many times. The genes are TRBV6-6 and TRBJ2-7; the D is unclear. CDR3 size: 14 residues. Between the trimmed V and J ends, which lost 2 bases and 1 base, there was a span of 9 bases. The germline CDR1 and CDR2 sequences are MNHNY and SVGAGI (reference sequence). The CDR3 DNA sequence: TGTGCCAGCAGTTACACCACAGATTCCTACGAGCAGTACTTC. This translates into CASSYTTDSYEQYF.

This chain uses TRBV6-2 or TRBV6-3 with TRBJ1-1; the D is unclear. V dropped 4 bases and J dropped 5 bases, with 14 bases sitting between them. There are 14 residues in the CDR3. Germline V CDR1 and CDR2: MNHEY, SVGEGT. CDR3 amino acids: CASSSRTRWTEAFF. CDR3 DNA sequence: TGTGCCAGCAGTTCCCGGACTAGATGGACTGAAGCTTTCTTT.

V and J are TRBV9 and TRBJ2-3, with 7 bases matching TRBD2. The ends lost 4 bases at V and 3 bases at J; junction bases unmatched: 17. Germline V lookup: CDR1 SGDLS, CDR2 YYNGEE. The CDR3 runs 18 residues. CDR3 region: CASSPRGGSAWGTDTQYF. CDR3 nucleotides: TGTGCCAGCAGCCCGCGGGGCGGGAGCGCGTGGGGAACAGATACGCAGTATTTT.

This clonotype was recorded at least ten times. This chain uses TRBV19 with TRBJ2-3; 7 bases align to TRBD1. The CDR3 totals 16 residues. The V and J ends lost 5 bases and 2 bases, in that order; junction bases with no gene match: 10. The germline V gene encodes CDR1 LNHDA and CDR2 SQIVND (reference sequence). The CDR3 DNA reads as TGTGCCAGTAGTTCAGGAAGACAGGGCCACACAGATACGCAGTATTTT. Encoded protein: CASSSGRQGHTDTQYF.

This clonotype was seen at least ten times. This sequence joins TRBV5-1 and TRBJ2-1; D possibly uses TRBD1 or TRBD2 (6 bases each). The germline V gene has CDR1 SGHRS and CDR2 YFSETQ. V was cut by 4 bases and J by 1 base, with 24 bases left in between. The CDR3 has 19 residues. CDR3 bases: TGCGCCAGCAGCGCGGAGGGGGTAGCGGCATTAAATTCCTACAATGAGCAGTTCTTC. It specifies CASSAEGVAALNSYNEQFF.

This clonotype was counted ten times or more. The chain employs TRBV25-1 and TRBJ1-1; 8 bases match TRBD1. The CDR3 contains 16 residues. Trimming cost V 1 base and J 5 bases; bases outside gene matches: 9. Per germline, CDR1 MGHDK and CDR2 SYGVNS. CDR3 protein: CASSESEWTGLTEAFF. For the CDR3, the DNA is TGTGCCAGCAGTGAATCTGAATGGACAGGGCTGACTGAAGCTTTCTTT.

The chain links TRBV5-1 to TRBJ1-5, with D maybe TRBD1 (5 bases). V lost 0 bases and J 7 bases, leaving 11 bases between the germline ends. This CDR3 has 14 amino acids. From germline, CDR1 is SGHRS and CDR2 YFSETQ. DNA for the CDR3: TGCGCCAGCAGCTTGGATCGGGGGGACCAGCCCCAGCATTTT. Translated: CASSLDRGDQPQHF.

This clonotype is termed medium-sized. The chain has TRBV18 and TRBJ2-3; D uncertain. CDR1 is KGHSH, CDR2 LQKENI, per germline. V shed 1 base and J shed 0 bases, with 5 bases lying between them. This CDR3 is built from 14 residues. CDR3 sequence (DNA): TGTGCCAGCTCACCACTGACTAGCACAGATACGCAGTATTTT. It codes for CASSPLTSTDTQYF.

V usage is TRBV7-9 and J usage is TRBJ2-7; 11 nucleotides line up with TRBD2. CDR1 and CDR2 from the germline V gene are SEHNR and FQNEAQ (reference sequence). The CDR3 sequence is 14 residues long. Unmatched junction bases numbered 6, after V lost 6 bases and J lost 5 bases. The CDR3 here is CASRTSGTGHEQYF. Here the CDR3 DNA reads TGTGCCAGCAGGACTAGCGGGACCGGCCACGAGCAGTACTTC.

About this clonotype: A much larger clone differs by one base, so this may be a read error. The V and J genes are TRBV20-1 and TRBJ2-1; D possibly matches TRBD1 or TRBD2 (5 bases each). The germline V gene has CDR1 DFQATT and CDR2 SNEGSKA (reference sequence). Trimming pared 7 bases from V and 3 bases from J, leaving 13 bases between. CDR3 length: 13 residues. CDR3 in amino acids: CSDAVGVYNEQFF. The CDR3 coding sequence is TGCAGTGATGCAGTGGGGGTCTACAATGAGCAGTTCTTC.

This clonotype was counted a few times. The chain couples TRBV2 to TRBJ2-7; TRBD2 aligns across 10 bases. The CDR3 has 14 amino acids. The V and J ends lost 9 bases and 1 base, in that order; junction bases with no gene match: 6. Per the germline V gene, CDR1 is SNHLY and CDR2 is FYNNEI. The CDR3 nucleotides read TGTGCCAGGGGGGGACTAGCGAGATCCTACGAGCAGTACTTC. Its protein is CARGGLARSYEQYF.

The chain joins TRBV29-1 to TRBJ1-2; 8 positions match TRBD1. J gave up 4 bases and V 7 bases, and 8 bases lay outside the gene matches. There are 13 residues in the CDR3. CDR1 SQVTM and CDR2 ANQGSEA come from the germline V gene. The CDR3 sequence: CSARTGLGYGYTF. The CDR3 region has the DNA TGCAGCGCCAGGACAGGGCTGGGCTATGGCTACACCTTC.

The rearrangement uses TRBV5-1 and TRBJ2-2; D not resolved. This CDR3 spans 15 amino acids. The V end lost 2 bases, the J end lost 2 bases, and 10 bases lay between the germline ends. The germline gives CDR1 SGHRS, CDR2 YFSETQ. CDR3 DNA sequence: TGCGCCAGCAGCTTAGGGCAGCTAAACACCGGGGAGCTGTTTTTT. Its protein is CASSLGQLNTGELFF.

This clonotype appeared a few times. The chain carries TRBV7-9 and TRBJ2-1; 8 nucleotides agree with TRBD2. The CDR3 totals 15 residues. V was pared by 5 bases and J by 4 bases, with 7 bases of the junction left unmatched. Germline V gene data show CDR1 as SEHNR and CDR2 as FQNEAQ (reference sequence). The CDR3 sequence: CASSNTVAGYNEQFF. For the CDR3, the DNA is TGTGCCAGCAGCAACACGGTAGCGGGGTACAATGAGCAGTTCTTC.

This clonotype came up many times. The genes are TRBV29-1 and TRBJ1-1, with TRBD1 matching 8 bases. V was pared by 4 bases and J by 1 base, with 2 bases of the junction left unmatched. CDR3 length equals 13 residues. Germline assignment: CDR1 SQVTM and CDR2 ANQGSEA. The CDR3 bases are TGCAGCGTTGGAACAGGGGGGAACACTGAAGCTTTCTTT. It codes for CSVGTGGNTEAFF. The whole variable domain, filled in from reference TRBV29-1 and TRBJ1-1, reads SAVISQKPSRDICQRGTSLTIQCQVDSQVTMMFWYRQQPGQSLTLIATANQGSEATYESGFVIDKFPISRPNLTFSTLTVSNMSPEDSSIYLCSVGTGGNTEAFFGQGTRLTVV.

With respect to this clonotype: One base away lies a much larger clone, so this may be a sequencing read error. The V call is TRBV7-6, the J call TRBJ2-3; weak D call: TRBD2 (5 bases). Germline CDR1 is SGHVS and CDR2 is FNYEAQ. CDR3 length: 13 amino acids. The chain's CDR3 is CASSLAEQTTHYF. CDR3 nucleotides: TGTGCCAGCAGCTTAGCGGAACAGACTACGCATTATTTT.

The chain employs TRBV12-3 or TRBV12-4 and TRBJ2-3; D is undetermined. With 3 bases removed from V and 0 bases from J, the gap between germline ends came to 10 bases. The CDR3 totals 15 residues. This chain's CDR3 is CASSFRPPSTDTQYF. The CDR3 coding sequence is TGTGCCAGCAGTTTCCGGCCTCCTAGCACAGATACGCAGTATTTT.

This clonotype was detected ten times or more. The chain uses TRBV10-2 and TRBJ2-1, with a possible D match to TRBD2 (6 bases). CDR1 and CDR2 from the germline V gene are WSHSY and SAAADI. The V gene lost 7 bases and the J gene lost 2 bases, with 9 bases spanning the gap. The CDR3 covers 13 residues. The DNA of the CDR3 is TGCGCCAGCAAGCCGGGGGCCTACAATGAGCAGTTCTTC. As protein: CASKPGAYNEQFF.

Remarks on this clonotype: This may come from a read error, since a much larger clone is one base off. V and J are TRBV29-1 and TRBJ1-1, with D maybe TRBD1 (6 bases). V lost 7 bases and J 6 bases, leaving 18 bases between the germline ends. Germline V gene lookup returns CDR1 SQVTM and CDR2 ANQGSEA. The CDR3 is 13 residues long. The CDR3 spells CSGGPANFPEAFF. The DNA of the CDR3 is TGCAGCGGGGGGCCCGCTAATTTCCCTGAAGCTTTCTTT.

In this sample, this clonotype turned up many times. This sequence joins TRBV21-1 and TRBJ2-1; the D call TRBD2 from the table was never checked on the DNA. TRBV21-1 is a known pseudogene. This CDR3 spans 16 amino acids. This CDR3 reads CASSPLVAGPYNEQFF. The CDR3 DNA is TGTGCCAGCAGCCCCCTGGTAGCGGGACCCTACAATGAGCAGTTCTTC.

The table lists this clonotype with a few counts. The final CDR3 position lacks the conserved phenylalanine or tryptophan, pointing to a likely read error. The chain carries TRBV5-1 and TRBJ2-1; D not certain. The CDR3 sequence is 15 residues long. Trimming stripped 0 bases from V and 3 bases from J, with 10 bases between. Germline V lookup: CDR1 SGHRS, CDR2 YFSETQ. CDR3 protein: CASSLVVGDYNEQFS. CDR3 bases: TGCGCCAGCAGCTTGGTGGTTGGAGACTACAATGAGCAGTTCTCC.

This clonotype was recorded a few times. The chain carries TRBV5-5 and TRBJ2-7, with D unclear. The CDR3 sequence is 15 residues long. Germline V gives CDR1 SGHKS, CDR2 YYEKEE (reference sequence). Between the trimmed V and J ends, which lost 1 base and 0 bases, there was a span of 11 bases. CDR3 nucleotide sequence: TGTGCCAGCAGCTTGCTCCCGGGTAGCTCCTACGAGCAGTACTTC. Translated: CASSLLPGSSYEQYF.